This entry features one TCR beta chain sequence. Trimming took 0 bases from V and 4 from J, leaving 7 bases between them. CDR1 LGHDT and CDR2 YNNKEL come from the germline V gene (reference sequence). CDR3 size: 13 residues. The sample comes from a study of blood T cell repertoires in COVID-19. On the study more broadly: COVID-19 samples from acute and convalescent phases originated in the United States, Italy and Spain. In each case, the material was cDNA or gDNA derived from T cells, B-cell-depleted T cells, or PBMCs.

In the original workflow: Estimates of nucleated cell counts were drawn from the amplification of reference gene primers. Data came from immunoSEQ multiplex PCR; TCRdb stores just in-frame clones and leaves some out. Clone size and V and J calls were adopted from that table, with D and trimming inferred from the DNA. The sample lists more than 40,000 clones, 70% to 90% occurring once. Sequencing was performed on peripheral blood. The clonotype comes from a human donor in a cohort sampled during active COVID-19. The donor label of this sample is uncertain. The chain employs TRBV3-1 (or the pseudogene TRBV3-2) and TRBJ2-7; D not certain. CDR3 sequence reads: CASSQDRRYEQYF. In nucleotides, the CDR3 is TGTGCCAGCAGCCAAGATCGCCGGTACGAGCAGTACTTC.